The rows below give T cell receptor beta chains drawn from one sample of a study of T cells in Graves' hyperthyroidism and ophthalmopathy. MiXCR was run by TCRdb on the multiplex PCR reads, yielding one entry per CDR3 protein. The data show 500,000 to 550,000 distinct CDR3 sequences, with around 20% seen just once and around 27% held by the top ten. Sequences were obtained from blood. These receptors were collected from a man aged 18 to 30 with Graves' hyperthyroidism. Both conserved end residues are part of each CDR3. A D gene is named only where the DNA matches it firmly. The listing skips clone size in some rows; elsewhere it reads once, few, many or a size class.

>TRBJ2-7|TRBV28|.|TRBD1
TGTGCCAGCGCGCTAGGGGGACAGGGAGGCGAGCAGTACTTC
CASALGGQGGEQYF
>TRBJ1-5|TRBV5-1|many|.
TGCGCCAGCAGCTTGGGGGCAGGGGAAGATAGCAATCAGCCCCAGCATTTT
CASSLGAGEDSNQPQHF
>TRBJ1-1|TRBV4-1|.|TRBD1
TGCGCCAGCAGCCAAGGGCCAGGGGGTGTGAACACTGAAGCTTTCTTT
CASSQGPGGVNTEAFF
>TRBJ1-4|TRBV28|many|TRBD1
TGTGCCAGCAGTTTAACCCGACAGGGGGTGAATGAAAAACTGTTTTTT
CASSLTRQGVNEKLFF
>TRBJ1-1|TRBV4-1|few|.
TGCGCCAGCAGCCAAGAATTAGCAGGGGAAAACACTGAAGCTTTCTTT
CASSQELAGENTEAFF
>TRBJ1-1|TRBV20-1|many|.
TGCAGTGCTAGAGACAGTTGGTTGAACACTGAAGCTTTCTTT
CSARDSWLNTEAFF
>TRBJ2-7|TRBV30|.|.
TGTGCCTGGAGTCGGGGGACATCGCAGTACTTC
CAWSRGTSQYF
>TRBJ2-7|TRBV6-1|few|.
TGTGCCAGCAGTGAATCTTGGGGGTCCTACGAGCAGTACTTC
CASSESWGSYEQYF
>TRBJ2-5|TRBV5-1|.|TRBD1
TGCGCCAGCAGCATCGCCGGGACAGACGGGGAGACCCAGTACTTC
CASSIAGTDGETQYF
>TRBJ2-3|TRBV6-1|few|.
TGTGCCAGCAGATGGGGGGTTTCAGATACGCAGTATTTT
CASRWGVSDTQYF
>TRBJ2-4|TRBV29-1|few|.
TGCAGCGTCATGGGGTTATTAGCCAAAAACATTCAGTACTTC
CSVMGLLAKNIQYF
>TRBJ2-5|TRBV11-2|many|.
TGTGCCAGCAGCTCACTGGGAGGAGGAAACCAGTACTTC
CASSSLGGGNQYF
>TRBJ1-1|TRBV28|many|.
TGTGCCAGCAATACCGTTGGAGAAGTGACTGAAGCTTTCTTT
CASNTVGEVTEAFF
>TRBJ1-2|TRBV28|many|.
TGTGCCAGCAGCCCAGGGGCGGGTGGCTACACCTTC
CASSPGAGGYTF
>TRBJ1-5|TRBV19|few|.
TGTGCCAGTAGTACGGTGTTGGGGGGCGGGTGGAATCAGCCCCAGCATTTT
CASSTVLGGGWNQPQHF
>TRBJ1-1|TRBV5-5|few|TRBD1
TGTGCCAGCAGCGAAACTGTGCAGGGGGCTTCCACACTGGCTTTCTTT
CASSETVQGASTLAFF